The entry that follows covers one T cell receptor (beta chain) sequence. The sample originates from a study of blood T cell repertoires in COVID-19. Overall study: There were acute and convalescent COVID-19 samples, and they came from the United States, Italy and Spain. The analysed material was cDNA or gDNA that came from T cells, B-cell-depleted T cells, or PBMCs.

Original analysis: By means of reference gene primer amplification, nucleated cell counts were estimated. TCRdb keeps only in-frame clones here, not all; method: immunoSEQ multiplex PCR. V, J and clone size are taken as reported in that table, and D and trimming were inferred from the DNA itself. The profile covers approximately 62,000 clones, with around 74% appearing a single time and roughly 6.7% taken by the ten largest. Germline loops: CDR1 SGHTA, CDR2 FQGNSA. The CDR3 loop spans 16 amino acids. V gave up 2 bases and J gave up 1 base; unmatched junction bases: 5. The chain is built from TRBV7-2 and TRBJ1-5; TRBD1 matches 7 bases. This clonotype was obtained from a woman aged 45-65 years with active or convalescent COVID-19. The specimen was peripheral blood. The CDR3 coding sequence is TGTGCCAGCAGCTTATGGGGGACAGCGAGCAATCAGCCCCAGCATTTT. Amino acids: CASSLWGTASNQPQHF.